These T cell receptor beta chains were read from a single sample in a study of cytomegalovirus exposure and HLA in healthy donors. Some clones are missing from TCRdb's copy, which holds only in-frame ones; the method was immunoSEQ multiplex PCR. Altogether about 130,000 clones are present, roughly 82% being singletons, with the ten largest covering roughly an eighth. Sequencing was carried out using PBMCs. The receptors derive from a woman aged 55-75 years in good health and CMV-seropositive. The CDR3 runs from the conserved cysteine through the conserved F or W. Fields, in order: V gene, clone size, D gene, J gene, CDR3 DNA, CDR3 protein. D genes are given only for firm matches. For some rows the clone size is stated as once, few or many, or as a class when expanded; others skip it.

V: TRBV23-1
size: NA
D: NA
J: TRBJ2-1
DNA: TGCGCCAGCAGCCACCCCCTGGCTAGCAGCGACAATGAGCAGTTCTTC
CDR3: CASSHPLASSDNEQFF

V: TRBV9
size: once
D: TRBD2
J: TRBJ2-3
DNA: TGTGCCAGCAGCGTAGGGGGGGGGTCTAGCACAGATACGCAGTATTTT
CDR3: CASSVGGGSSTDTQYF

V: TRBV6-5
size: few
D: NA
J: TRBJ1-1
DNA: TGTGCCAGCAGCGAGGGCCCCAGCACTGAAGCTTTCTTT
CDR3: CASSEGPSTEAFF

V: TRBV7-2
size: NA
D: TRBD2
J: TRBJ2-5
DNA: TGTGCCAGCAGCTTATTCCTGACTAGCGGGTCAAAGACCCAGTACTTC
CDR3: CASSLFLTSGSKTQYF

V: TRBV15
size: NA
D: TRBD1
J: TRBJ2-7
DNA: TGTGCCACCAGCGGGGGGACAGGACGAACCTCCTACGAGCAGTACTTC
CDR3: CATSGGTGRTSYEQYF

V: TRBV7-8
size: NA
D: NA
J: TRBJ1-1
DNA: TGTGCCAGCAGCTTAGACACGAACACTGAAGCTTTCTTT
CDR3: CASSLDTNTEAFF

V: TRBV7-8
size: NA
D: TRBD1
J: TRBJ2-7
DNA: TGTGCCAGCAGCAGGGACAGCCTCAACCCCTACGAGCAGTACTTC
CDR3: CASSRDSLNPYEQYF

V: TRBV25-1
size: NA
D: TRBD1
J: TRBJ1-2
DNA: TGTGCCAGCAGTTCTACAGGGGGCCGCCGGGGGGGCTACACCTTC
CDR3: CASSSTGGRRGGYTF

V: TRBV5-1
size: NA
D: TRBD1
J: TRBJ1-1
DNA: TGCGCCAGCATAGGGGGGACAGCGAACACTGAAGCTTTCTTT
CDR3: CASIGGTANTEAFF

V: TRBV7-8
size: once
D: NA
J: TRBJ2-7
DNA: TGTGCCAGCAGCTACTTGTACGAGCAGTACTTC
CDR3: CASSYLYEQYF

V: TRBV5-5
size: few
D: NA
J: TRBJ2-3
DNA: TGTGCCAGCAGCTTGGGTCGGCTAGCGTTAACAGATACGCAGTATTTT
CDR3: CASSLGRLALTDTQYF

V: TRBV5-4
size: once
D: NA
J: TRBJ2-5
DNA: TGTGCCAGCAGCTCGGGAACTAGCACATTCCAAGAGACCCAGTACTTC
CDR3: CASSSGTSTFQETQYF

V: TRBV7-9
size: NA
D: NA
J: TRBJ1-2
DNA: TGTGCCAGCAGTCTGACATTGTATGGCTACACCTTC
CDR3: CASSLTLYGYTF

V: TRBV4-3
size: NA
D: TRBD1
J: TRBJ1-4
DNA: TGCGCCAGCAGCCAAGACTACGGGACAGGGAATGAAAAACTGTTTTTT
CDR3: CASSQDYGTGNEKLFF

V: TRBV27
size: NA
D: TRBD2
J: TRBJ2-1
DNA: TGTGCCAGCAGTCTACTCACGCAGCGGGGAATCTACAATGAGCAGTTCTTC
CDR3: CASSLLTQRGIYNEQFF

V: TRBV18
size: NA
D: TRBD1
J: TRBJ1-1
DNA: TGTGCCAGCTCACCCCTACAGGGGTACGACACTGAAGCTTTCTTT
CDR3: CASSPLQGYDTEAFF

V: TRBV9
size: NA
D: NA
J: TRBJ2-3
DNA: TGTGCCAGCAGCGTAGTAGCGGGCACAGATACGCAGTATTTT
CDR3: CASSVVAGTDTQYF

V: TRBV25-1
size: NA
D: NA
J: TRBJ2-5
DNA: TGTGCCAGCAGTGATGCCGCGGGGACTGCGGAGCAGTACTTC
CDR3: CASSDAAGTAEQYF

V: TRBV5-1
size: NA
D: NA
J: TRBJ2-1
DNA: TGCGCCAGCAGCTTGGCGGGGACAAACAATGAGCAGTTCTTC
CDR3: CASSLAGTNNEQFF

V: TRBV7-2
size: NA
D: NA
J: TRBJ1-2
DNA: TGTGCCAGCAGCTCCCCTACCACCCTCTATGGCTACACCTTC
CDR3: CASSSPTTLYGYTF

V: TRBV5-6
size: NA
D: NA
J: TRBJ1-4
DNA: TGTGCCAGCAGCCCAACCGGGGGGGAAAAACTGTTTTTT
CDR3: CASSPTGGEKLFF

V: TRBV5-1
size: NA
D: NA
J: TRBJ1-3
DNA: TGCGCCAGCAGCTTGGCCTATGCTGCCCTAGGAGACACCATATATTTT
CDR3: CASSLAYAALGDTIYF

V: TRBV12-5
size: few
D: TRBD1
J: TRBJ1-5
DNA: TGTGCTAGTGGTTTAGAACAGGGGTATCAGCCCCAGCATTTT
CDR3: CASGLEQGYQPQHF

V: TRBV6-5
size: few
D: NA
J: TRBJ1-2
DNA: TGTGCCAGCAGCCCTGACTCTATCTATGGCTACACCTTC
CDR3: CASSPDSIYGYTF

V: TRBV11-2
size: NA
D: TRBD1
J: TRBJ1-4
DNA: TGTGCCAGCAGTCAAACCGGGACAGGGGGTCGAGGTCAACTGTTTTTT
CDR3: CASSQTGTGGRGQLFF

V: TRBV19
size: NA
D: TRBD1
J: TRBJ1-5
DNA: TGTGCCAGTAGGTCGGGACAGGGGGCGTATAGCAATCAGCCCCAGCATTTT
CDR3: CASRSGQGAYSNQPQHF

V: TRBV7-4
size: once
D: TRBD1
J: TRBJ2-5
DNA: TGTGCCAGCAGCTTTCCCAAAAGAGCTCTCCGGGACAGGGGAGAGACCCAGTACTTC
CDR3: CASSFPKRALRDRGETQYF

V: TRBV7-3
size: NA
D: TRBD1
J: TRBJ2-1
DNA: TGTGCCAGCAGCTTATCCGTGGGACAGGCTAGGGACAATGAGCAGTTCTTC
CDR3: CASSLSVGQARDNEQFF

V: TRBV7-2
size: NA
D: NA
J: TRBJ2-3
DNA: TGTGCCAGCAGCCTACGGACAAGCACAGATACGCAGTATTTT
CDR3: CASSLRTSTDTQYF

V: TRBV28
size: NA
D: TRBD1
J: TRBJ2-7
DNA: TGTGCCAGCGGTCGGGGACAGATCTCCTACGAGCAGTACTTC
CDR3: CASGRGQISYEQYF

V: TRBV2
size: NA
D: TRBD1
J: TRBJ2-7
DNA: TGTGCCAGCAGCAAGGGACAGGGGGCCTACGAGCAGTACTTC
CDR3: CASSKGQGAYEQYF

V: TRBV15
size: NA
D: NA
J: TRBJ2-5
DNA: TGTGCCACCAGCAGAGAAGCTACGGAGACCCAGTACTTC
CDR3: CATSREATETQYF

V: TRBV2
size: once
D: NA
J: TRBJ1-5
DNA: TGTGCCAGCAGTGAATCCCGGGATTATCAGCCCCAGCATTTT
CDR3: CASSESRDYQPQHF

V: TRBV6-5
size: NA
D: NA
J: TRBJ2-3
DNA: TGTGCCAGCACCGGTCGGGGGAAGACAGATACGCAGTATTTT
CDR3: CASTGRGKTDTQYF

V: TRBV30
size: NA
D: TRBD1
J: TRBJ1-5
DNA: TGTGCCTGGAGTAGGGGCACAGGGGTACAGTATAGCAATCAGCCCCAGCATTTT
CDR3: CAWSRGTGVQYSNQPQHF

V: TRBV6-1
size: NA
D: NA
J: TRBJ2-3
DNA: TGTGCCAGCAGGGTTCCCCCCGGGACGCAGTATTTT
CDR3: CASRVPPGTQYF

V: TRBV23-1
size: NA
D: NA
J: TRBJ1-5
DNA: TGCGCCAGCAGTCAACCAAACAGGGGCAATCAGCCCCAGCATTTT
CDR3: CASSQPNRGNQPQHF

V: TRBV7-8
size: NA
D: TRBD2
J: TRBJ2-3
DNA: TGTGCCAGCAGTCAACGGGGACTAGCGGGGGGTCTGTCTGTGGATACGCAGTATTTT
CDR3: CASSQRGLAGGLSVDTQYF

V: TRBV4-1
size: once
D: NA
J: TRBJ2-7
DNA: TGCGCCAGCAGCCAAGATTCACGGGACGAGCAGTACTTC
CDR3: CASSQDSRDEQYF

V: TRBV7-9
size: NA
D: NA
J: TRBJ2-2
DNA: TGTGCCAGCAGGAGTTCCGGGGGATTCACCGGGGAGCTGTTTTTT
CDR3: CASRSSGGFTGELFF

V: TRBV4-3
size: NA
D: TRBD2
J: TRBJ2-3
DNA: TGCGCCAGCAGCCAAGGGTTTAGCGGGGGGCCAGCGGATACGCAGTATTTT
CDR3: CASSQGFSGGPADTQYF

V: TRBV7-2
size: NA
D: NA
J: TRBJ1-2
DNA: TGTGCCAGCAGCATTGGGCCAGGGGACTATGGCTACACCTTC
CDR3: CASSIGPGDYGYTF

V: TRBV4-2
size: once
D: NA
J: TRBJ2-5
DNA: TGTGCCAGCAGCCAAGATCTCAGGGGAGAGACCCAGTACTTC
CDR3: CASSQDLRGETQYF

V: TRBV18
size: once
D: TRBD1
J: TRBJ1-2
DNA: TGTGCCAGCTCACCCCAGGGGGCGCTTCAGGACCCGTATGGCTACACCTTC
CDR3: CASSPQGALQDPYGYTF

V: TRBV5-1
size: NA
D: NA
J: TRBJ2-5
DNA: TGCGCCAGCAGCGCTGGGGCGGAGACCCAGTACTTC
CDR3: CASSAGAETQYF

V: TRBV4-3
size: few
D: TRBD2
J: TRBJ2-7
DNA: TGCGCCAGCAGCCAAAGAACTAGCGGGGCCCTCTACGAGCAGTACTTC
CDR3: CASSQRTSGALYEQYF

V: TRBV28
size: NA
D: NA
J: TRBJ2-1
DNA: TGTGCCAGCAGTTCGCGGGGCCGCTCCTACAATGAGCAGTTCTTC
CDR3: CASSSRGRSYNEQFF

V: TRBV27
size: NA
D: NA
J: TRBJ1-2
DNA: TGTGCCAGCAGTTTATATCGGCAGGCCGGAGGCTACACCTTC
CDR3: CASSLYRQAGGYTF

V: TRBV5-5
size: NA
D: NA
J: TRBJ1-1
DNA: TGTGCCAGCAGCCCTAGGGGGGGCGCCGGGCCTGAAGCTTTCTTT
CDR3: CASSPRGGAGPEAFF

V: TRBV7-2
size: NA
D: TRBD1
J: TRBJ1-1
DNA: TGTGCCAGCAGCCTACAAGGGGGCTCGTACAGTGACAAGAACACTGAAGCTTTCTTT
CDR3: CASSLQGGSYSDKNTEAFF

V: TRBV7-2
size: NA
D: TRBD2
J: TRBJ2-1
DNA: TGTGCCAGCAGAGCCCTAGCGGGAGGACGTAATGAGCAGTTCTTC
CDR3: CASRALAGGRNEQFF

V: TRBV6-5
size: NA
D: TRBD2
J: TRBJ2-3
DNA: TGTGCCAGCAGTTCCCCGGGACTAGGTACAGATACGCAGTATTTT
CDR3: CASSSPGLGTDTQYF

V: TRBV28
size: NA
D: TRBD2
J: TRBJ2-1
DNA: TGTGCCAGCAGTTTAACTAGCGGGAGTCCTGCCAACAATGAGCAGTTCTTC
CDR3: CASSLTSGSPANNEQFF

V: TRBV7-3
size: NA
D: NA
J: TRBJ2-3
DNA: TGTGCCAGCAGCCCTGCCCCCCGCGGTATTGGCACAGATACGCAGTATTTT
CDR3: CASSPAPRGIGTDTQYF

V: TRBV6-1
size: NA
D: TRBD1
J: TRBJ1-2
DNA: TGTGCCAGCAGCATACAGGGGGGGATTAACTATGGCTACACCTTC
CDR3: CASSIQGGINYGYTF

V: TRBV6-5
size: NA
D: NA
J: TRBJ2-1
DNA: TGTGCCAGCAGCTCGGACAGAGGCCAATACAATGAGCAGTTCTTC
CDR3: CASSSDRGQYNEQFF

V: TRBV7-3
size: few
D: TRBD1
J: TRBJ1-1
DNA: TGTGCCAGCAGCTACCGGGACAGGGGGGAAGCTTTCTTT
CDR3: CASSYRDRGEAFF

V: TRBV5-1
size: NA
D: NA
J: TRBJ1-5
DNA: TGCGCCAGCAGCTTGGATATCAATCAGCCCCAGCATTTT
CDR3: CASSLDINQPQHF